Presented here are 29 T cell receptor beta chains from one specimen sequenced in a study of graft-versus-host responses after intestinal transplantation. Responders labeled with CFSE (approximately 200,000) were plated with approximately 200,000 irradiated, violet-dye-labeled stimulators. TCRdb's table, derived via immunoSEQ multiplex PCR, lists solely in-frame clones and lacks some. The sample includes approximately 14,000 clones, 30% to 40% of them seen just once. The specimen comprised alloreactive CD8+ T cells from a mixed lymphocyte reaction culture, sampled before intestinal transplant. Subset defined: CFSE-low proliferating T cells sorted from roughly 6-day pre-transplant mixed lymphocyte reaction (GvH or HvG direction). These receptors all come from a human patient who received an intestinal transplant.

The chain is built from TRBV4-1 and TRBJ2-7, with D hard to call. V was trimmed by 0 bases and J by 1 base, leaving 1 base between them. The CDR3 sequence is 12 residues long. From germline, CDR1 is MGHRA and CDR2 YSYEKL. This CDR3 reads CASSQDSYEQYF. The CDR3 DNA reads TGCGCCAGCAGCCAAGATTCCTACGAGCAGTACTTC.

This clone showed up just a few times. The CDR3 DNA follows: TGTGCCAGCTCGCGCGGGGGGTACACAGATACGCAGTATTTT. Encoded protein: CASSRGGYTDTQYF. The V gene is TRBV6-1, the J gene TRBJ2-3; 8 positions agree with TRBD2. Germline CDR1 reads MNHNS; CDR2 reads SASEGT. V gave up 8 bases and J gave up 2 bases; unmatched junction bases: 6. CDR3 length: 14 amino acids.

The chain couples TRBV7-9 to TRBJ1-1; D might be TRBD1 (5 bases). The germline gives CDR1 SEHNR, CDR2 FQNEAQ (reference sequence). This CDR3 region has 14 residues. V lost 5 bases to trimming and J lost 0 bases, with 10 bases between them. The CDR3 nucleotides read TGTGCCAGCAGCGGGTGGGGGATGAACACTGAAGCTTTCTTT. The encoded protein is CASSGWGMNTEAFF. The whole variable domain, remainder taken from reference TRBV7-9 and TRBJ1-1, is DTGVSQNPRHKITKRGQNVTFRCDPISEHNRLYWYRQTLGQGPEFLTYFQNEAQLEKSRLLSDRFSAERPKGSFSTLEIQRTEQGDSAMYLCASSGWGMNTEAFFGQGTRLTVV.

This clone rates as medium-sized. The rearrangement joins TRBV13 to TRBJ2-7; no clear D. V was pared by 0 bases and J by 2 bases, with 8 bases between. The CDR3 covers 14 residues. The germline V gene has CDR1 PRHDT and CDR2 FYEKMQ (reference sequence). The CDR3 nucleotides read TGTGCCAGCAGCTTAGGTTCCAGCACCTACGAGCAGTACTTC. It translates to CASSLGSSTYEQYF. The full variable domain, in which reference TRBV13 and TRBJ2-7 provide the parts outside the CDR3, is AAGVIQSPRHLIKEKRETATLKCYPIPRHDTVYWYQQGPGQDPQFLISFYEKMQSDKGSIPDRFSAQQFSDYHSELNMSSLELGDSALYFCASSLGSSTYEQYFGPGTRLTVT.

The rearrangement uses TRBV6-6 and TRBJ2-7; 10 bases are shared with TRBD1. The CDR3 covers 14 residues. Germline CDR1 MNHNY, CDR2 SVGAGI (reference sequence). Unmatched junction bases numbered 7, after V lost 6 bases and J lost 5 bases. CDR3 sequence reads: CASSATTGGDEQYF. CDR3 bases: TGTGCCAGCAGCGCTACGACAGGGGGCGACGAGCAGTACTTC.

In its sample, this clone was seen a few times. The V and J genes are TRBV9 and TRBJ1-2; possibly TRBD1 for D (6 bases). V lost 0 bases and J 5 bases, leaving 14 bases between the germline ends. This CDR3 spans 15 amino acids. Germline values: CDR1 SGDLS, CDR2 YYNGEE. CDR3 nucleotide sequence: TGTGCCAGCAGCGTAGAGGGGGGGGCGCGTTATGGCTACACCTTC. This gives the protein CASSVEGGARYGYTF.

This clone was seen just once. The chain employs TRBV6-1 and TRBJ1-2, with a weak D call TRBD1 (6 bases). V was trimmed by 2 bases and J by 2 bases, leaving 9 bases between them. CDR1 MNHNS and CDR2 SASEGT come from the germline V gene. This CDR3 is 14 amino acids long. The CDR3 DNA follows: TGTGCCAGCAGTGAAATCCAGGGGAACTATGGCTACACCTTC. It translates to CASSEIQGNYGYTF.

The chain links TRBV10-3 to TRBJ2-7; the D gene is possibly TRBD1 (5 bases). CDR1 and CDR2 from the germline V gene are ENHRY and SYGVKD. Trimming pared 6 bases from V and 3 bases from J, leaving 6 bases between. The CDR3 runs to 11 residues. The CDR3 region is CAIRDIYEQYF. The CDR3 bases are TGTGCCATCAGGGACATCTACGAGCAGTACTTC.

This clone was detected only a few times. This chain's CDR3 is CASETSGYGDTQYF. CDR3 coding DNA: TGTGCCAGCGAGACTAGCGGTTATGGGGATACGCAGTATTTT. The chain has TRBV2 and TRBJ2-3, with 9 positions matching TRBD2. CDR1 and CDR2 (germline): SNHLY, FYNNEI. The V segment lost 8 bases and the J segment 6 bases; nucleotides outside the gene matches: 9. This CDR3 is 14 amino acids long.

The chain employs TRBV2 and TRBJ2-7; perhaps TRBD1 as D (7 bases). The germline V and J ends were trimmed by 7 bases and 2 bases, with 24 bases remaining between them. Germline CDR1 is SNHLY and CDR2 is FYNNEI. This CDR3 has 17 residues. The CDR3, as DNA: TGTGCCAGCAAGCTCAGGGGGGTGGTAGACGGAACCTACGAGCAGTACTTC. Amino acid sequence: CASKLRGVVDGTYEQYF.

The gene calls are TRBV7-9 and TRBJ2-3; either TRBD1 or TRBD2 may fit D (7 bases each). With 3 bases removed from V and 1 base from J, the gap between germline ends came to 20 bases. Looked up from germline, CDR1 is SEHNR and CDR2 is FQNEAQ (reference sequence). The CDR3 sequence is 18 residues long. CDR3 sequence: CASSFEAPRGGRTDTQYF. For the CDR3, the DNA is TGTGCCAGCAGCTTTGAGGCGCCCAGGGGGGGTCGCACAGATACGCAGTATTTT.

The chain recombines TRBV30 with TRBJ2-5, with D unresolved. There are 10 residues in the CDR3. The V end lost 4 bases, the J end lost 4 bases, and 4 bases lay between the germline ends. Germline V gene lookup returns CDR1 GTSNPN and CDR2 SVGIG (reference sequence). The CDR3: CAWIGETQYF. In DNA form, the CDR3 reads TGTGCCTGGATTGGAGAGACCCAGTACTTC.

The CDR3 here is CASSQNSKMDTPTETQYF. The CDR3, as DNA: TGTGCCAGCAGCCAAAATAGTAAAATGGACACCCCCACGGAGACCCAGTACTTC. This chain uses TRBV7-9 with TRBJ2-5, with D perhaps TRBD1 (5 bases). This CDR3 is 18 amino acids long. Germline V CDR1 and CDR2: SEHNR, FQNEAQ (reference sequence). Trimming pared 5 bases from V and 5 bases from J, leaving 27 bases between.

This clone was counted only a few times. This chain connects TRBV27 to TRBJ2-2; D gene unclear. Per germline, CDR1 MNHEY and CDR2 SMNVEV (reference sequence). The ends were cut back, 6 bases at V and 3 bases at J, with 11 bases in the middle. CDR3 size: 14 residues. The CDR3 region is CASRAMLDTGELFF. The CDR3 DNA reads as TGTGCCAGCAGGGCTATGTTGGACACCGGGGAGCTGTTTTTT.

This clone was counted a few times. The chain employs TRBV29-1 and TRBJ1-1; D might be TRBD1 (5 bases). From germline, CDR1 is SQVTM and CDR2 ANQGSEA. The length of the CDR3 is 16 residues. The V and J ends lost 1 base and 3 bases respectively, with 18 bases between them. The CDR3 DNA reads TGCAGCGTTGAAGGGGGCCCAATCCCCGCTGACACTGAAGCTTTCTTT. This gives the protein CSVEGGPIPADTEAFF.

The rearrangement uses TRBV4-1 and TRBJ2-7, with D unclear. Trimming shortened V by 0 bases and J by 0 bases, and 9 bases separated the two germline ends. There are 15 residues in the CDR3. Germline V CDR1 and CDR2: MGHRA, YSYEKL. Here the CDR3 DNA reads TGCGCCAGCAGCCAAGATCCAGGTACCTCCTACGAGCAGTACTTC. This translates into CASSQDPGTSYEQYF.

The chain recombines TRBV9 with TRBJ2-5; 10 nucleotides match TRBD2. In germline, CDR1 is SGDLS, CDR2 YYNGEE. This CDR3 is built from 15 residues. J lost 4 bases, V lost 1 base, and 4 bases had no gene match. The CDR3 nucleotides read TGTGCCAGCAGCGTAAGCGGGGGGGCTGGAGAGACCCAGTACTTC. As protein: CASSVSGGAGETQYF.

The sample holds a few counts of this clone. The chain couples TRBV6-9 to TRBJ1-6, with TRBD1 matching 8 bases. V was clipped by 2 bases and J by 6 bases; unmatched bases: 3. Germline CDR1 is MNHGY and CDR2 is SVAAGI. The CDR3 covers 15 residues. This CDR3 reads CASSYVGQANSPLHF. In DNA form, the CDR3 reads TGTGCCAGCAGTTATGTGGGACAGGCTAATTCACCCCTCCACTTT.

The chain joins TRBV30 to TRBJ1-1; possible D gene TRBD1, 5 bases. Trimming shortened V by 0 bases and J by 3 bases, and 11 bases separated the two germline ends. CDR1 GTSNPN and CDR2 SVGIG come from the germline V gene (reference sequence). This CDR3 is built from 14 residues. In DNA, the CDR3 is TGTGCCTGGAGTGTTTTGAGGGGCTACACTGAAGCTTTCTTT. It encodes CAWSVLRGYTEAFF.

This rearrangement joins TRBV4-1 to TRBJ2-7, with a weak D call TRBD2 (5 bases). Germline values: CDR1 MGHRA, CDR2 YSYEKL. Trimming removed 0 bases at V and 3 bases at J, with 9 bases between. This CDR3 is built from 14 residues. The chain's CDR3 is CASSQDRGSYEQYF. The CDR3 DNA reads as TGCGCCAGCAGCCAAGACCGAGGGAGCTACGAGCAGTACTTC.

This clone has just a few counts. V and J are TRBV7-9 and TRBJ2-7; D is uncertain. The V and J ends lost 5 bases and 3 bases respectively, with 11 bases between them. There are 13 residues in the CDR3. The germline gives CDR1 SEHNR, CDR2 FQNEAQ (reference sequence). The chain's CDR3 is CASSPPRNYEQYF. The CDR3 coding sequence is TGTGCCAGCAGCCCCCCTCGGAACTACGAGCAGTACTTC.

The table lists this clone with a few counts. CDR3: CASSLSEGLTHGYEQYF. The CDR3 DNA reads as TGCGCCAGCAGCCTGAGTGAGGGACTAACCCATGGGTACGAGCAGTACTTC. The V and J genes are TRBV4-1 and TRBJ2-7, with TRBD2 matching over 7 bases. V was pared by 4 bases and J by 4 bases, with 16 bases of the junction left unmatched. The CDR3 consists of 17 residues. Germline CDR1 reads MGHRA; CDR2 reads YSYEKL.

This clone appeared a single time. The J gene is TRBJ1-1, the V gene TRBV2; possible D gene TRBD1, 5 bases. V was pared by 1 base and J by 5 bases, with 32 bases between. Germline CDR1 and CDR2: SNHLY and FYNNEI. The CDR3 loop spans 21 amino acids. CDR3 loop: CASSEVSVVPGQLLLRTEAFF. CDR3 sequence (DNA): TGTGCCAGCAGTGAAGTTTCAGTAGTTCCGGGGCAACTTTTGTTAAGGACTGAAGCTTTCTTT.

CDR3 protein: CASASWEQYF. The DNA of the CDR3 is TGTGCCAGCGCCAGCTGGGAGCAGTACTTC. The chain links TRBV6-6 to TRBJ2-7, with D unresolved. The length of the CDR3 is 10 residues. Germline values: CDR1 MNHNY, CDR2 SVGAGI (reference sequence). The V and J ends lost 8 bases and 7 bases respectively, with 9 bases between them.

This clone rates as medium-sized. This chain connects TRBV7-9 to TRBJ1-1, with 7 positions matching TRBD1. Germline values: CDR1 SEHNR, CDR2 FQNEAQ (reference sequence). J lost 4 bases, V lost 5 bases, and 13 bases had no gene match. CDR3 length equals 16 residues. CDR3 DNA: TGTGCCAGCAGCCCATCCGGGACAGTCCTTGTCACTGAAGCTTTCTTT. The encoded protein is CASSPSGTVLVTEAFF.

J is TRBJ2-1 and V is TRBV9; D not resolved. The CDR3 is 12 amino acids. The V end lost 3 bases, the J end lost 5 bases, and 6 bases lay between the germline ends. CDR1 and CDR2 from the germline V gene are SGDLS and YYNGEE. The CDR3 protein is CASSAYNNEQFF. CDR3 nucleotides: TGTGCCAGCAGCGCCTATAACAATGAGCAGTTCTTC.

The V and J genes are TRBV19 and TRBJ1-1; 7 bases align to TRBD1. The CDR3 has 17 amino acids. Germline assignment: CDR1 LNHDA and CDR2 SQIVND (reference sequence). Losses at the gene ends were 3 bases for V and 0 bases for J; bases not matched to a gene: 10. CDR3 sequence: CASSIWLGTEMNTEAFF. As DNA, the CDR3 is TGTGCCAGTAGTATCTGGTTGGGGACAGAAATGAACACTGAAGCTTTCTTT.

J is TRBJ1-5 and V is TRBV10-3; 8 nucleotides align to TRBD1. This CDR3 is 12 amino acids long. In germline, CDR1 is ENHRY, CDR2 SYGVKD. J gave up 4 bases and V 9 bases, and 2 bases lay outside the gene matches. The CDR3 nucleotides are TGTGCCATTGGACAGGGAAATCAGCCCCAGCATTTT. It codes for CAIGQGNQPQHF.

This clone was counted between two and nine times. The gene calls are TRBV2 and TRBJ2-1; D remains unclear. CDR1 is SNHLY and CDR2 is FYNNEI in the germline V gene. This CDR3 has 12 residues. Trimming shortened V by 0 bases and J by 9 bases, and 6 bases separated the two germline ends. The CDR3 region is CASSEASSEQFF. CDR3 nucleotide sequence: TGTGCCAGCAGTGAAGCAAGTAGTGAGCAGTTCTTC.